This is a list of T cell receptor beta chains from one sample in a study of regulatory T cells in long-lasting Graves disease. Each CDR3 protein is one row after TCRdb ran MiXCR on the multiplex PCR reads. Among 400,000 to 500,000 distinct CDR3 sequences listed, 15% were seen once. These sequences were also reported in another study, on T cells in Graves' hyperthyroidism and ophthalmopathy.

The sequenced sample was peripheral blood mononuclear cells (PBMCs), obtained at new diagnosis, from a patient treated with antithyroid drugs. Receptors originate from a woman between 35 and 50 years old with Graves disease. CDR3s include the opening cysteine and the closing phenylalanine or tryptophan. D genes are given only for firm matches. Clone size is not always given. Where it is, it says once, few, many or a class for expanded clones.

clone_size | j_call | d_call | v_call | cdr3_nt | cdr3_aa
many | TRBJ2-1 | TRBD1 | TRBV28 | TGTGCCAGCAGAAGGACAGGGGTATCCTACAATGAGCAGTTCTTC | CASRRTGVSYNEQFF
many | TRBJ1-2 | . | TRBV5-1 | TGCGCCAGCAGCTTGGCCGTAGACAGCCCAGGAGGCTACACCTTC | CASSLAVDSPGGYTF
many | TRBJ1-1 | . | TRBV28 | TGTGCCAGCAGTTTAAGCCCCCAGGGTGCTGAAGCTTTCTTT | CASSLSPQGAEAFF
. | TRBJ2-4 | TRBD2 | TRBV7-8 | TGTGCCACGGGCGGGGGAAACATTCAGTACTTC | CATGGGNIQYF
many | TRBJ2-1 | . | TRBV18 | TGTGCCAGCTCACTGGGGTTTGCAGGGACTGTTGAGCAGTTCTTC | CASSLGFAGTVEQFF
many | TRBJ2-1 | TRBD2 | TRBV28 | TGTGCCAGCAGCCTCCGGGGGGGCGTAAATCGGCAGTTCTTC | CASSLRGGVNRQFF
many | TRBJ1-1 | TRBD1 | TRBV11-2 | TGTGCCAGCAGCTTAGATGCCTTTGACAGGGGGGCCACTGAAGCTTTCTTT | CASSLDAFDRGATEAFF
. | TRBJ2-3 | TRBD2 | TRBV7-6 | TGTGCCAGCAGCTTAGAGGGGGGACTAGCGGGAGCATATGATACGCAGTATTTT | CASSLEGGLAGAYDTQYF
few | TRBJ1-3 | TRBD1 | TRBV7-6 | TGTGCCAGCAGCTTAACAGGGGACGGAAACACCATATATTTT | CASSLTGDGNTIYF
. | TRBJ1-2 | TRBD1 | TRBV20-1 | TGCAGTGCTAGAGTCTCGGGACAGAGAATCTTTAACTATGGCTACACCTTC | CSARVSGQRIFNYGYTF
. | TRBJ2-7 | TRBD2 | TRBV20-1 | TGCAGTGCTTCCACCTTAGCGGGGAGTGTGGGGGAGCAGTACTTC | CSASTLAGSVGEQYF
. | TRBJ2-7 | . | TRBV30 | TGTGCCTGGAGTGCATACTTAATAAGGAGCTCCTACGAGCAGTACTTC | CAWSAYLIRSSYEQYF
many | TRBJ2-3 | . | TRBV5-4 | TGTGCCAGCAGCTTAGAAGGTTCAGATACGCAGTATTTT | CASSLEGSDTQYF
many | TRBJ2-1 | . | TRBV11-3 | TGTGCCAGCAGCTTAACATTCGACCTCAGGGAGCAGTTCTTC | CASSLTFDLREQFF
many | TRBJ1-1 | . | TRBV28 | TGTGCCAGCAGTCCTCCGAACACTGAAGCTTTCTTT | CASSPPNTEAFF
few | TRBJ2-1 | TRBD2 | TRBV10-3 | TGTGCCATCAGTGACCCAAGCTCTAGCGGCCGTTCACGCTCCTACAATGAGCAGTTCTTC | CAISDPSSSGRSRSYNEQFF
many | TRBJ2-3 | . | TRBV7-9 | TGTGCCAGCAGCTTAGCGGATACCACAGATACGCAGTATTTT | CASSLADTTDTQYF
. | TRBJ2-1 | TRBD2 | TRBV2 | TGTGCCAGAACTAATCCCGGGACTAGAGTCTATGAGCAGTTCTTC | CARTNPGTRVYEQFF
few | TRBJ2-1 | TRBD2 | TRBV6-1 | TGTGCCAGCAGGGCCTTAGCGGGAGGGCCGTTCCACTCCTACAATGAGCAGTTCTTC | CASRALAGGPFHSYNEQFF
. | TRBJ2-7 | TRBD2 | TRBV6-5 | TGTGCCAGCAGTTCGACTGGACTAGCGGGAGTCTTC | CASSSTGLAGVF
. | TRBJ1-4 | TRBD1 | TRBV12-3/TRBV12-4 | TGTGCCAGCAGTTTCGGACAGGGAGGCGGAAAACTGTTTTTT | CASSFGQGGGKLFF
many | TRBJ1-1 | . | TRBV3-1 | TGTGCCAGCAGCCAATGGGGGGGTACTGAAGCTTTCTTT | CASSQWGGTEAFF
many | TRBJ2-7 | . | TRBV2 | TGTGCCAGCACCCCCAGCGTCTACGAGCAGTACTTC | CASTPSVYEQYF
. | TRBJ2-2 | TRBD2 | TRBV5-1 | TGCGCCAGCAATCTAGCGGGCTCGAACACCGGGGAGCTGTTTTTT | CASNLAGSNTGELFF
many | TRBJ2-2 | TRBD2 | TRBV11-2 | TGTGCCAGCAGCTTATACCCGAACCCTCGGACTAGTCGACAGACCGGGGAGCTGTTTTTT | CASSLYPNPRTSRQTGELFF
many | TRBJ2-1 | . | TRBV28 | TGTGCCAGCAGTCCAACTAGCTTTCAGGGTGAGCAGTTCTTC | CASSPTSFQGEQFF
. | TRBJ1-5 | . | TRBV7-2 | TGTGCCAGCAGCTTAGTGGGACCCGACAGCAATCAGCCCCAGCATTTT | CASSLVGPDSNQPQHF
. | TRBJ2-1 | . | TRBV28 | TGTGCCAGCAGTTTACGGCCGTGGGGGGGGCGTTTCGACAATGAGCAGTTCTTC | CASSLRPWGGRFDNEQFF
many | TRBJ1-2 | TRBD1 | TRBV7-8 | TGTGCCAGCAGCTTAGCGCCGGGACAGAACTATGGCTACACCTTC | CASSLAPGQNYGYTF
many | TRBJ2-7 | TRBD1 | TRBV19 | TGTGCCAGTAGTATAAGGGGGCGAAGCTACGAGCAGTACTTC | CASSIRGRSYEQYF
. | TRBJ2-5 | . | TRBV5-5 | TGTGCCAGCAGCTTTAACGCGGGGCCCCAAGAGACCCAGTACTTC | CASSFNAGPQETQYF
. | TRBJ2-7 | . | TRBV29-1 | TGCAGCGTGGGGCAGGGACTCTACGAGCAGTACTTC | CSVGQGLYEQYF
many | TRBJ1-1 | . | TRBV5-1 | TGCGCCAGCAGCTTCGGCAAGGTGAACACTGAAGCTTTCTTT | CASSFGKVNTEAFF
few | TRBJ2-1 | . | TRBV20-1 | TGCAGTGCTAGAGATCTTGACAATGAGCAGTTCTTC | CSARDLDNEQFF
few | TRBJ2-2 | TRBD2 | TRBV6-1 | TGTGCCAGCAGGGCAGGGACTAGCGAAACCGGGGAGCTGTTTTTT | CASRAGTSETGELFF